These 15 T cell receptor beta chains share one sample of origin, sequenced in a study of CD4+ T cells in melanoma. Libraries were prepared by immunoSEQ multiplex PCR; TCRdb keeps only in-frame clonotypes and omits some of them. Counted here are 120,000 to 150,000 clones, about 93% occurring once; the ten biggest clones make up less than 2%. These receptors were collected from a human donor with melanoma.

The J gene is TRBJ1-2, the V gene TRBV7-9, with no clear D. CDR3 length equals 12 residues. Germline V lookup: CDR1 SEHNR, CDR2 FQNEAQ (reference sequence). V gave up 5 bases and J gave up 4 bases, with 8 bases separating them. The CDR3 DNA follows: TGTGCCAGCAGCGTACCTCTCTATGGCTACACCTTC. Its translation: CASSVPLYGYTF.

J is TRBJ2-4 and V is TRBV7-2; 8 bases match TRBD2. J was trimmed by 6 bases and V by 8 bases; bases with no gene match: 9. CDR1 and CDR2 from the germline V gene are SGHTA and FQGNSA. This CDR3 spans 14 amino acids. The CDR3 spells CASGPAGAGNIQYF. The DNA of the CDR3 is TGTGCCAGCGGGCCAGCGGGGGCAGGAAACATTCAGTACTTC.

On this clone: At the DNA level, this CDR3 is encoded by other sequences in the same sample as well. V is TRBV11-2 and J is TRBJ1-6; a possible D gene is TRBD1 (5 bases). The CDR3 has 15 residues. Germline V gene sequence: CDR1 SGHAT, CDR2 FQNNGV. The V and J ends lost 1 base and 7 bases respectively, with 11 bases between them. CDR3 sequence: CASSLVRGNNSPLHF. The CDR3 coding sequence is TGTGCCAGCAGCTTAGTTCGGGGGAACAATTCACCCCTCCACTTT.

The rearrangement uses TRBV7-8 and TRBJ2-7; unclear D gene. V was pared by 3 bases and J by 2 bases, with 11 bases between. CDR1 is SGHVS, CDR2 FQNEAQ, per germline. CDR3 length: 14 amino acids. The CDR3 DNA reads as TGTGCCAGCAGCTTGCGGCCCGCTCCCTACGAGCAGTACTTC. Translated: CASSLRPAPYEQYF.

J is TRBJ2-2 and V is TRBV5-1; D is unresolved. This CDR3 contains 14 residues. CDR1 is SGHRS and CDR2 is YFSETQ in the germline V gene. The V end was cut by 6 bases, the J end by 0 bases, with 9 bases between. DNA for the CDR3: TGCGCCAGCACTACACGAACGAACACCGGGGAGCTGTTTTTT. Its protein is CASTTRTNTGELFF.

This chain connects TRBV5-1 to TRBJ2-3, with TRBD1 identical over 7 bases. V was pared by 5 bases and J by 2 bases, with 8 bases of the junction left unmatched. The CDR3 is 15 residues long. Germline-derived CDR1 and CDR2 are SGHRS and YFSETQ. In nucleotides, the CDR3 is TGCGCCAGCAGTGCCACAGGGGACAACACAGATACGCAGTATTTT. The encoded protein is CASSATGDNTDTQYF.

The V call is TRBV4-1, the J call TRBJ2-2; 8 positions match TRBD2. CDR1 is MGHRA and CDR2 is YSYEKL in the germline V gene. Trimming cost V 1 base and J 4 bases; bases outside gene matches: 5. This CDR3 is built from 16 residues. The CDR3 spells CASSQGRGGGTGELFF. The CDR3 region has the DNA TGCGCCAGCAGCCAAGGTCGGGGGGGCGGCACCGGGGAGCTGTTTTTT.

V gene TRBV2 combines with J gene TRBJ1-3; D is possibly TRBD1 (6 bases). Germline lookup yields CDR1 SNHLY and CDR2 FYNNEI. Between the trimmed V and J ends, which lost 7 bases and 0 bases, there was a span of 13 bases. This CDR3 comprises 15 residues. CDR3 residues: CASKNDRSSGNTIYF. CDR3 bases: TGTGCCAGCAAGAACGACAGGTCCTCTGGAAACACCATATATTTT.

The chain couples TRBV7-3 to TRBJ1-2; D ambiguous. V gave up 2 bases and J gave up 5 bases, with 12 bases separating them. The CDR3 is made up of 14 amino acids. The germline CDR1 and CDR2 sequences are SGHTA and FQGTGA. CDR3: CASSLDSMGYGYTF. In DNA, the CDR3 is TGTGCCAGCAGCTTAGATTCCATGGGTTATGGCTACACCTTC. Supplemented by reference TRBV7-3 and TRBJ1-2, the full variable domain reads GAGVSQTPSNKVTEKGKYVELRCDPISGHTALYWYRQSLGQGPEFLIYFQGTGAADDSGLPNDRFFAVRPEGSVSTLKIQRTERGDSAVYLCASSLDSMGYGYTFGSGTRLTVV.

The chain has TRBV2 and TRBJ2-1; D is uncertain. V was pared by 2 bases and J by 5 bases, with 7 bases between. The CDR3 contains 13 residues. From germline, CDR1 is SNHLY and CDR2 FYNNEI. CDR3 residues: CASSEPKNNEQFF. DNA of the CDR3: TGTGCCAGCAGTGAACCGAAAAACAATGAGCAGTTCTTC.

This clone was found once. The chain joins TRBV5-1 to TRBJ1-2; D might be TRBD1 (5 bases). Looked up from germline, CDR1 is SGHRS and CDR2 is YFSETQ. Trimming took 0 bases from V and 7 from J, leaving 16 bases between them. This CDR3 has 15 residues. The CDR3 bases are TGCGCCAGCAGCTTGGTCCCGGGAGGGGACTCTGGCTACACCTTC. This translates into CASSLVPGGDSGYTF.

This clone was counted a few times. The V gene is TRBV6-1, the J gene TRBJ1-2; D perhaps matches TRBD1 (5 bases). Germline V gene sequence: CDR1 MNHNS, CDR2 SASEGT. The CDR3 extends over 15 amino acids. The V and J ends lost 8 bases and 4 bases respectively, with 20 bases between them. The CDR3 sequence: CASRGIDSGVYGYTF. The CDR3 DNA reads as TGTGCCAGCCGAGGGATAGACAGTGGAGTCTATGGCTACACCTTC.

The CDR3, as DNA: TGTGCCAGCAGCACAACGAAGCGAAGCTTAGCCAAAAACATTCAGTACTTC. The encoded protein is CASSTTKRSLAKNIQYF. J is TRBJ2-4 and V is TRBV7-8; no clear D. V lost 5 bases, J lost 0 bases, and 17 bases lay in between. The CDR3 length is 17 residues. Per the germline V gene, CDR1 is SGHVS and CDR2 is FQNEAQ.

This chain uses TRBV5-6 with TRBJ1-5, with no clear D. Germline V gene data show CDR1 as SGHDT and CDR2 as YYEEEE. The CDR3 loop spans 16 amino acids. Deletions cut 3 bases from V and 0 bases from J, with 13 bases between. Here the CDR3 reads CASSSTTRYSNQPQHF. In DNA form, the CDR3 reads TGTGCCAGCAGCTCAACAACAAGATATAGCAATCAGCCCCAGCATTTT.

Here the CDR3 DNA reads TGCAGTGCTTACAGGGCCAATGGCTACACCTTC. Translation: CSAYRANGYTF. The V call is TRBV20-1, the J call TRBJ1-2, with D maybe TRBD1 (6 bases). The CDR3 extends over 11 amino acids. V was shortened by 5 bases and J by 6 bases, with 10 bases between the two germline ends. Germline V gene sequence: CDR1 DFQATT, CDR2 SNEGSKA (reference sequence).